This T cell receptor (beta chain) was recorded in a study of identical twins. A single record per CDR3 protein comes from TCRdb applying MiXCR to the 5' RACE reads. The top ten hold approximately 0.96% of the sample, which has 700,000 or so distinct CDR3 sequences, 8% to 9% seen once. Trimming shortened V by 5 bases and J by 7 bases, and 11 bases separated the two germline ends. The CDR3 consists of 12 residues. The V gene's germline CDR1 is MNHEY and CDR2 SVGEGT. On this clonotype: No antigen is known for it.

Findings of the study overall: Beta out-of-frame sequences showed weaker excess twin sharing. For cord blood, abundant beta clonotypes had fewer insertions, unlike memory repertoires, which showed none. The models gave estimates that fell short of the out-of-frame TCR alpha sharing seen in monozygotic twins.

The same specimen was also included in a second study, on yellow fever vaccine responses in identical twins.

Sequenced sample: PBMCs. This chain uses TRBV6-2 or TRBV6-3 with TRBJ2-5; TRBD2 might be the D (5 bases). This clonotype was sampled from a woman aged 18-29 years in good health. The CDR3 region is CASSRNEGTQYF. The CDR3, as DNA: TGTGCCAGCAGTCGGAACGAGGGGACCCAGTACTTC.